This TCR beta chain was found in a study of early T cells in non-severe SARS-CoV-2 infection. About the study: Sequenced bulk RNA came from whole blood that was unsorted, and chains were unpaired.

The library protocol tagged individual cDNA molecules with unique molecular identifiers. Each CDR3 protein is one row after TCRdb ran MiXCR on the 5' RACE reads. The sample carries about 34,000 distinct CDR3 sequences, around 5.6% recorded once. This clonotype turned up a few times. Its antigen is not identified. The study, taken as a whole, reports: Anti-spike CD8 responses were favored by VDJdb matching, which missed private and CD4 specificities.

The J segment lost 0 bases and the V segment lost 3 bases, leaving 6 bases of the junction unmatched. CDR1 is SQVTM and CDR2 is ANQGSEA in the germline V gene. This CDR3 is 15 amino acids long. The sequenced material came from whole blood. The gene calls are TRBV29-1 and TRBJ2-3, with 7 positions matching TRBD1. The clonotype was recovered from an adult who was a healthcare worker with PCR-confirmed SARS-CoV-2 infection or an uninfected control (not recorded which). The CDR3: CSVEGTETSTDTQYF. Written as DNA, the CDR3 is TGCAGCGTTGAGGGGACAGAGACTAGCACAGATACGCAGTATTTT.